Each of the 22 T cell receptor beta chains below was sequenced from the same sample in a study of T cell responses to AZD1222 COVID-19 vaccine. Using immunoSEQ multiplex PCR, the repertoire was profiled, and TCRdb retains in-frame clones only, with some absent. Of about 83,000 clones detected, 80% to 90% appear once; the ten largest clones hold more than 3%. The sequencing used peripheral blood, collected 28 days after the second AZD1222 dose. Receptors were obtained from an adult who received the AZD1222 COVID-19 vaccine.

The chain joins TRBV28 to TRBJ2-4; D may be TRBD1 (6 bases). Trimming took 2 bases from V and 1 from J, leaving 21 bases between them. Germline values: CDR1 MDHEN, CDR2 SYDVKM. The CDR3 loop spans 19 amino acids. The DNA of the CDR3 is TGTGCCAGCAGTTTACAATCCTCGTGGGGGCCCGGGGCCAAAAACATTCAGTACTTC. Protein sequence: CASSLQSSWGPGAKNIQYF.

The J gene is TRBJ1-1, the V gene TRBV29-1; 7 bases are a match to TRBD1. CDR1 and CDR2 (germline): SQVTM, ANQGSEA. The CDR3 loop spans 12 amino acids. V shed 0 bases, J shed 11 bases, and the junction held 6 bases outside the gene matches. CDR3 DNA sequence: TGCAGCGTTGAAGAAGGGGGCAGCGGGGCTTTCTTT. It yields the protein CSVEEGGSGAFF.

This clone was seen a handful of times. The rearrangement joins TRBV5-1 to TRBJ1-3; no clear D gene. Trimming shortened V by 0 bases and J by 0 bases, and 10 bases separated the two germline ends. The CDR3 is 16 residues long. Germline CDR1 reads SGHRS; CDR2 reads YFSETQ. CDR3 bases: TGCGCCAGCAGCTTGGCCGGACGATTCTCTGGAAACACCATATATTTT. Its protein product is CASSLAGRFSGNTIYF.

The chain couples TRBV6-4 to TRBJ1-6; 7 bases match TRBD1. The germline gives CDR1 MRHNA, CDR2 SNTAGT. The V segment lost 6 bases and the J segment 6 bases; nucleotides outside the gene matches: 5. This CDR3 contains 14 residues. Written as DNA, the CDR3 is TGTGCCAGCAGAGATGACAGGGCTAATTCACCCCTCCACTTT. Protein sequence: CASRDDRANSPLHF.

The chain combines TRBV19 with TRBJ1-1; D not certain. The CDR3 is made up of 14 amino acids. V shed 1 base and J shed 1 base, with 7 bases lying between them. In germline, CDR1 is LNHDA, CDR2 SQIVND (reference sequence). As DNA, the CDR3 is TGTGCCAGTAGTATAGCCCCTGCGAACACTGAAGCTTTCTTT. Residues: CASSIAPANTEAFF. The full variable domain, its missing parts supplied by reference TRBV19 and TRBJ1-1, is DGGITQSPKYLFRKEGQNVTLSCEQNLNHDAMYWYRQDPGQGLRLIYYSQIVNDFQKGDIAEGYSVSREKKESFPLTVTSAQKNPTAFYLCASSIAPANTEAFFGQGTRLTVV.

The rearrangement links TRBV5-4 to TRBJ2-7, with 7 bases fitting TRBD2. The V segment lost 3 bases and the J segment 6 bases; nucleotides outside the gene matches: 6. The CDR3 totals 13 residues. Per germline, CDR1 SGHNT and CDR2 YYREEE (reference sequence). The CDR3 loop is CASSSGLEGEQYF. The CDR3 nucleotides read TGTGCCAGCAGCTCCGGACTAGAGGGCGAGCAGTACTTC.

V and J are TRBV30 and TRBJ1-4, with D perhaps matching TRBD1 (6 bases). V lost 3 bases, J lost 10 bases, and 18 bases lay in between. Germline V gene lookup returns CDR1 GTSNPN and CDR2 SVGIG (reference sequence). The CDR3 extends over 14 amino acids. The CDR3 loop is CAWRTGQSYTKLFF. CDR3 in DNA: TGTGCCTGGAGGACCGGACAGAGCTATACAAAACTGTTTTTT.

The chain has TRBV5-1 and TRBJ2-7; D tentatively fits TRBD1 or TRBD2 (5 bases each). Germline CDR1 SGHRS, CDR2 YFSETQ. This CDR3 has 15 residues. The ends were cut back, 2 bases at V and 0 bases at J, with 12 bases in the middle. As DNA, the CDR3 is TGCGCCAGCAGCTTTCTGGGGACCCACTCCTACGAGCAGTACTTC. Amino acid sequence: CASSFLGTHSYEQYF.

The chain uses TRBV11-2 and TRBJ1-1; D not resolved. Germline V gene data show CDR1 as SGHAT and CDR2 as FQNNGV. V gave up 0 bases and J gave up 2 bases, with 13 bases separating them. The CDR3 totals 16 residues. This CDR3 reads CASSLEGPSVNTEAFF. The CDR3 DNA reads TGTGCCAGCAGCTTAGAAGGCCCCTCGGTCAACACTGAAGCTTTCTTT.

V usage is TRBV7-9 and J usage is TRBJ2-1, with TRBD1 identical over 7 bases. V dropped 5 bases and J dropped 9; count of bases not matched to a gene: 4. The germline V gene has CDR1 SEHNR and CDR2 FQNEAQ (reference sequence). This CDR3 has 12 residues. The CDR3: CASSATGSEQFF. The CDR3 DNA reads TGTGCCAGCAGCGCGACAGGGTCTGAGCAGTTCTTC.

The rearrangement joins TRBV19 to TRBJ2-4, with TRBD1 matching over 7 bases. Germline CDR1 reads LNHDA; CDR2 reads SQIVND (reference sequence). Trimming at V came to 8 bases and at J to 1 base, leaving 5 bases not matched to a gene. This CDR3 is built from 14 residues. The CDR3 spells CASSQGDAKNIQYF. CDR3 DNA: TGTGCCAGTTCGCAGGGGGACGCCAAAAACATTCAGTACTTC.

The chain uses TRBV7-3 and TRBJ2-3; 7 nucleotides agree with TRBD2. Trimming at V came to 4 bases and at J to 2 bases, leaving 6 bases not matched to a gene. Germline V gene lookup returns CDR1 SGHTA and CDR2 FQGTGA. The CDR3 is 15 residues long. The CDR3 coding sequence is TGTGCCAGCAGCTCAATCGGGGGGTTCACAGATACGCAGTATTTT. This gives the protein CASSSIGGFTDTQYF.

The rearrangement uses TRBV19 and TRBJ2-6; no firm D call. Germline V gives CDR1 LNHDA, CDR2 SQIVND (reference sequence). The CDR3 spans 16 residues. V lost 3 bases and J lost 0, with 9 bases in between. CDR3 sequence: CASSIIVNSGANVLTF. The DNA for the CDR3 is TGTGCCAGTAGTATTATTGTAAACTCTGGGGCCAACGTCCTGACTTTC.

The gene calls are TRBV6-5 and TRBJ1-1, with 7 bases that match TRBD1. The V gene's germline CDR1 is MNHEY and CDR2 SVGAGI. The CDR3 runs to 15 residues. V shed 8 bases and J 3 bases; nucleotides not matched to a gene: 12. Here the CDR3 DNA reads TGTGCCAGCCTACCATCCAGGGGGTGGGACACTGAAGCTTTCTTT. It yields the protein CASLPSRGWDTEAFF.

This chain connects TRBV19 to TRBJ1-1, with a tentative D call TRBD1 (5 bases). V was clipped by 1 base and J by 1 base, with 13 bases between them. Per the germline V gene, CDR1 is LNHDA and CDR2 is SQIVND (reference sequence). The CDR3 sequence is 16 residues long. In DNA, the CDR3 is TGTGCCAGTAGTATAGTCCAGGGAATCCGGAACACTGAAGCTTTCTTT. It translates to CASSIVQGIRNTEAFF.

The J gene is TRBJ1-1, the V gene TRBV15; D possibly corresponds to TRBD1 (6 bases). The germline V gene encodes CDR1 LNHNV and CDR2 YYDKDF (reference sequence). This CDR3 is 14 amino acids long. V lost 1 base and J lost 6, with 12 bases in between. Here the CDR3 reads CATSRGGLRAEAFF. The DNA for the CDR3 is TGTGCCACCAGCAGAGGGGGGCTTCGGGCTGAAGCTTTCTTT.

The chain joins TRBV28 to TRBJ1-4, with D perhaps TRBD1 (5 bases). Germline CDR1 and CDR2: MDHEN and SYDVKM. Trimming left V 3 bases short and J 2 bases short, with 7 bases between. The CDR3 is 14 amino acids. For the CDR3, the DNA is TGTGCCAGCAGTTTTGGGGGGACTAATGAAAAACTGTTTTTT. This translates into CASSFGGTNEKLFF.

The CDR3 loop is CASSHPGQGADTQYF. CDR3 DNA: TGTGCCAGCAGTCACCCGGGACAGGGGGCAGATACGCAGTATTTT. The chain joins TRBV6-6 to TRBJ2-3; 11 bases fit TRBD1. V dropped 5 bases and J dropped 4; count of bases not matched to a gene: 5. The CDR3 is 15 amino acids. CDR1 and CDR2 (germline): MNHNY, SVGAGI (reference sequence).

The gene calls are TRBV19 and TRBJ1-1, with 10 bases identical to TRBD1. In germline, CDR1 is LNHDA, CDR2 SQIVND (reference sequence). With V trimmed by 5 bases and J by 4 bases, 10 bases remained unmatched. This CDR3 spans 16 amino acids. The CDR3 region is CASSLDRGSWGTEAFF. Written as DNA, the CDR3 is TGTGCCAGTAGTTTGGACAGGGGGTCCTGGGGCACTGAAGCTTTCTTT. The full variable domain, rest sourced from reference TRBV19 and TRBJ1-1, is DGGITQSPKYLFRKEGQNVTLSCEQNLNHDAMYWYRQDPGQGLRLIYYSQIVNDFQKGDIAEGYSVSREKKESFPLTVTSAQKNPTAFYLCASSLDRGSWGTEAFFGQGTRLTVV.

The CDR3 bases are TGTGCCAGCTCGGGGCTAAGGGAGCTGTTTTTT. Amino acids: CASSGLRELFF. The chain links TRBV12-3 or TRBV12-4 to TRBJ2-2, with D possibly being TRBD1 or TRBD2 (5 bases each). The CDR3 is 11 residues long. Deletions cut 8 bases from V and 9 bases from J, with 10 bases between.

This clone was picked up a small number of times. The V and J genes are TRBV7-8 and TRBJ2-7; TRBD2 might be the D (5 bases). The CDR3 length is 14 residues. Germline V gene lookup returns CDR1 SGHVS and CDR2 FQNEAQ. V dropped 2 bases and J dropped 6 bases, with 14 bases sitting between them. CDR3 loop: CASSLTSARGEQYF. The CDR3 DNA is TGTGCCAGCAGCTTAACTAGTGCCAGAGGCGAGCAGTACTTC. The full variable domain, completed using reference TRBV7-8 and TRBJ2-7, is GAGVSQSPRYKVAKRGQDVALRCDPISGHVSLFWYQQALGQGPEFLTYFQNEAQLDKSGLPSDRFFAERPEGSVSTLKIQRTQQEDSAVYLCASSLTSARGEQYFGPGTRLTVT.

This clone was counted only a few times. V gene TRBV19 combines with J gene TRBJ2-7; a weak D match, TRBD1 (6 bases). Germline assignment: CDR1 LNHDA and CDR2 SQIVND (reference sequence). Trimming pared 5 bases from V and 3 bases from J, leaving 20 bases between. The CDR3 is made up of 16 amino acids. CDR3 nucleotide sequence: TGTGCCAGTAGTCCAAGCTTGGACAGCGTTTTCTACGAGCAGTACTTC. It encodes CASSPSLDSVFYEQYF.